The source of this T cell receptor beta chain is a study of early T cells in non-severe SARS-CoV-2 infection. General study findings and limits: Matching results from VDJdb favored anti-spike CD8 responses, leaving private and CD4 specificities undetected.

The CDR3 sequence is 15 residues long. Germline V gives CDR1 LNHDA, CDR2 SQIVND (reference sequence). V shed 3 bases and J shed 1 base, with 9 bases lying between them. This clonotype showed up just a few times. Antigen: not known. As part of library construction, unique molecular identifiers were attached to individual cDNA molecules. TCRdb reprocessed the 5' RACE reads with MiXCR, giving one entry per CDR3 protein. In the table there are about 62,000 distinct CDR3 sequences, about 9.9% of which are singletons. This sequence originates from an adult who was a healthcare worker with PCR-confirmed SARS-CoV-2 infection or an uninfected control (not recorded which). Sequenced sample: whole blood. The rearrangement uses TRBV19 and TRBJ2-2; no firm D call. CDR3 coding DNA: TGTGCCAGTAGTATTTGGGTCGGGAACACCGGGGAGCTGTTTTTT. Translation gives CASSIWVGNTGELFF.